The 22 T cell receptor beta chains in this list originate from one sample, sequenced in a study of blood T cell repertoires in COVID-19. Assay used: immunoSEQ multiplex PCR; TCRdb lists only in-frame clones, some missing. The sample consists of over 130,000 clones, about 90% of them appearing once. Sequenced: peripheral blood. These receptors came from a woman in her sixties or seventies with active or convalescent COVID-19.

This chain uses TRBV10-1 with TRBJ1-1; D is undetermined. The CDR3 extends over 13 amino acids. Germline lookup yields CDR1 WNHNN and CDR2 SYGVQD (reference sequence). The V end lost 2 bases, the J end lost 8 bases, and 12 bases lay between the germline ends. This CDR3 is CASSEGLRLEAFF. The DNA of the CDR3 is TGCGCCAGCAGTGAGGGATTGAGGCTAGAAGCTTTCTTT.

This clone has just one count. V is TRBV19 and J is TRBJ1-4; weak D call: TRBD1 (6 bases). Germline lookup yields CDR1 LNHDA and CDR2 SQIVND (reference sequence). V was pared by 5 bases and J by 10 bases, with 20 bases between. The CDR3 runs to 15 residues. The CDR3 here is CASSSSDSPSRKLFF. For the CDR3, the DNA is TGTGCCAGTAGTTCTTCGGACAGCCCGTCCCGAAAACTGTTTTTT.

The chain couples TRBV27 to TRBJ2-1, with D unclear. V was cut by 0 bases and J by 4 bases, with 7 bases left in between. This CDR3 contains 14 residues. Germline V gene lookup returns CDR1 MNHEY and CDR2 SMNVEV (reference sequence). DNA for the CDR3: TGTGCCAGCAGTTTATCTGCAGGTTACAATGAGCAGTTCTTC. It is translated as CASSLSAGYNEQFF.

A few counts support this clone. The J gene is TRBJ2-7, the V gene TRBV5-6, with 10 bases that match TRBD1. This CDR3 region has 13 residues. V lost 3 bases and J lost 3; bases outside the gene matches: 0. The germline gives CDR1 SGHDT, CDR2 YYEEEE. The CDR3 DNA reads as TGTGCCAGCAGCTGGACAGGGGGCTACGAGCAGTACTTC. Its translation is CASSWTGGYEQYF. Drawing the rest from reference TRBV5-6 and TRBJ2-7, the complete variable domain is DAGVTQSPTHLIKTRGQQVTLRCSPKSGHDTVSWYQQALGQGPQFIFQYYEEEERQRGNFPDRFSGHQFPNYSSELNVNALLLGDSALYLCASSWTGGYEQYFGPGTRLTVT.

The gene calls are TRBV18 and TRBJ1-2; 8 nucleotides line up with TRBD1. This CDR3 is 15 amino acids long. CDR1 is KGHSH, CDR2 LQKENI, per germline. The J segment lost 7 bases and the V segment lost 4 bases, leaving 11 bases of the junction unmatched. The CDR3 here is CASSLLGQGSSGYTF. The CDR3 nucleotides are TGTGCCAGCTCACTCCTCGGACAGGGTAGCAGTGGCTACACCTTC.

The gene calls are TRBV6-2 or TRBV6-3 and TRBJ2-4, with TRBD1 as a possible D gene (6 bases). The CDR3 contains 15 residues. Deletions cut 2 bases from V and 4 bases from J, with 12 bases between. Germline V gene data show CDR1 as MNHEY and CDR2 as SVGEGT. CDR3 nucleotides: TGTGCCAGCAGTTACCAACCGGGACAAAAAAACATTCAGTACTTC. This gives the protein CASSYQPGQKNIQYF.

V usage is TRBV4-1 and J usage is TRBJ1-2; possible D gene TRBD1, 5 bases. The CDR3 sequence is 15 residues long. The germline CDR1 and CDR2 sequences are MGHRA and YSYEKL. Trimming removed 2 bases at V and 1 base at J, with 11 bases between. This CDR3 reads CASSQTAGGNYGYTF. CDR3 nucleotides: TGCGCCAGCAGCCAAACCGCGGGGGGTAACTATGGCTACACCTTC.

This clone was seen more than once but under ten times. The V gene is TRBV19, the J gene TRBJ2-1; D uncertain. CDR1 and CDR2 (germline): LNHDA, SQIVND (reference sequence). CDR3 length: 12 amino acids. Trimming shortened V by 5 bases and J by 3 bases, and 5 bases separated the two germline ends. As DNA, the CDR3 is TGTGCCAGTAGTTTACTCTACAATGAGCAGTTCTTC. Translation: CASSLLYNEQFF.

V and J are TRBV5-1 and TRBJ1-2, with 8 positions matching TRBD1. The CDR3 covers 14 residues. The V gene end was trimmed by 4 bases and the J gene end by 2 bases; junction bases not matched to a gene: 4. Germline V gene data show CDR1 as SGHRS and CDR2 as YFSETQ. Written as DNA, the CDR3 is TGCGCCAGCAGCCCGGGACAGGTAAACTATGGCTACACCTTC. It specifies CASSPGQVNYGYTF.

The chain links TRBV6-2 or TRBV6-3 to TRBJ2-5; D gene uncertain. Looked up from germline, CDR1 is MNHEY and CDR2 is SVGEGT. Trimming cost V 5 bases and J 7 bases, with 11 bases left between them. The CDR3 contains 12 residues. The CDR3 DNA sequence: TGTGCCAGCAGTCCCAACATTGGGACCCAGTACTTC. Its protein product is CASSPNIGTQYF.

This chain connects TRBV19 to TRBJ1-1, with a weak D call TRBD1 (6 bases). Germline-derived CDR1 and CDR2 are LNHDA and SQIVND (reference sequence). The CDR3 is 16 amino acids. The germline V and J ends were trimmed by 4 bases and 1 base, with 16 bases remaining between them. CDR3 sequence: CASSTLTGSENTEAFF. CDR3 sequence (DNA): TGTGCCAGTAGTACCCTGACAGGTTCTGAGAACACTGAAGCTTTCTTT. Filled out from reference TRBV19 and TRBJ1-1, the complete variable domain reads DGGITQSPKYLFRKEGQNVTLSCEQNLNHDAMYWYRQDPGQGLRLIYYSQIVNDFQKGDIAEGYSVSREKKESFPLTVTSAQKNPTAFYLCASSTLTGSENTEAFFGQGTRLTVV.

This clone appeared a single time. The gene calls are TRBV6-4 and TRBJ1-1; a weak D match, TRBD1 (6 bases). V was clipped by 3 bases and J by 5 bases, with 16 bases between them. The CDR3 consists of 15 residues. CDR1 is MRHNA and CDR2 is SNTAGT in the germline V gene. The CDR3 spells CASSEGQGLGTEAFF. The CDR3 bases are TGTGCCAGCAGTGAAGGGCAGGGGCTGGGAACTGAAGCTTTCTTT.

This chain links TRBV5-1 with TRBJ2-3; possibly TRBD2 for D (6 bases). The V end lost 2 bases, the J end lost 0 bases, and 10 bases lay between the germline ends. This CDR3 contains 15 residues. Germline loops: CDR1 SGHRS, CDR2 YFSETQ. The CDR3: CASSFRAGSTDTQYF. In nucleotides, the CDR3 is TGCGCCAGCAGCTTTAGGGCGGGGAGCACAGATACGCAGTATTTT.

V and J are TRBV7-2 and TRBJ1-1, with D possibly being TRBD1 (5 bases). V lost 4 bases and J lost 5, with 17 bases in between. Germline CDR1 is SGHTA and CDR2 is FQGNSA. This CDR3 spans 15 amino acids. CDR3 bases: TGTGCCAGCAGCTCAAGCCCGAGGGGAGGAACTGAAGCTTTCTTT. Translation gives CASSSSPRGGTEAFF.

Only one count was recorded for this clone. CDR3 amino acids: CASSQAGAQYF. CDR3 DNA sequence: TGTGCCAGCAGCCAAGCGGGCGCCCAGTACTTC. V and J are TRBV11-2 and TRBJ2-5, with a weak D call TRBD2 (6 bases). Germline V gene lookup returns CDR1 SGHAT and CDR2 FQNNGV. Trimming stripped 5 bases from V and 9 bases from J, with 10 bases between. The CDR3 contains 11 residues.

The genes are TRBV19 and TRBJ2-3; 15 nucleotides match TRBD2. There are 16 residues in the CDR3. Per the germline V gene, CDR1 is LNHDA and CDR2 is SQIVND (reference sequence). The J segment lost 9 bases and the V segment lost 5 bases, leaving 9 bases of the junction unmatched. CDR3 residues: CASSSWTSGGAKTQYF. The CDR3 nucleotides read TGTGCCAGTAGTTCCTGGACTAGCGGGGGGGCTAAGACGCAGTATTTT.

This clone is a singleton in its sample. This chain connects TRBV5-1 to TRBJ1-5; D is unresolved. The V gene lost 0 bases and the J gene lost 0 bases, with 7 bases spanning the gap. Germline CDR1 reads SGHRS; CDR2 reads YFSETQ. The CDR3 has 15 residues. DNA for the CDR3: TGCGCCAGCAGCTTGGGAGGTAATAGCAATCAGCCCCAGCATTTT. This codes for CASSLGGNSNQPQHF.

The chain is built from TRBV20-1 and TRBJ2-1; D perhaps matches TRBD1 (5 bases). The germline V and J ends were trimmed by 6 bases and 4 bases, with 7 bases remaining between them. The CDR3 extends over 11 amino acids. Germline V lookup: CDR1 DFQATT, CDR2 SNEGSKA (reference sequence). The CDR3: CSATGYNEQFF. DNA of the CDR3: TGCAGTGCCACAGGATACAATGAGCAGTTCTTC.

The genes are TRBV19 and TRBJ2-3; a possible D gene is TRBD1 (5 bases). Between the trimmed V and J ends, which lost 7 bases and 2 bases, there was a span of 13 bases. The CDR3 covers 14 residues. CDR1 is LNHDA and CDR2 is SQIVND in the germline V gene (reference sequence). CDR3 coding DNA: TGTGCCAGTAAGGAAGGGGTCCACACAGATACGCAGTATTTT. Residues: CASKEGVHTDTQYF.

V gene TRBV6-5 combines with J gene TRBJ1-5; 10 bases are a match to TRBD1. The CDR3 is 15 residues long. CDR1 is MNHEY and CDR2 is SVGAGI in the germline V gene. V was pared by 7 bases and J by 3 bases, with 6 bases of the junction left unmatched. CDR3 amino acids: CASKEDRGNNQPQHF. In nucleotides, the CDR3 is TGTGCCAGCAAAGAGGACAGGGGGAACAATCAGCCCCAGCATTTT.

This clone was seen once. The chain recombines TRBV10-3 with TRBJ2-1; D is possibly TRBD2 (5 bases). From germline, CDR1 is ENHRY and CDR2 SYGVKD. V was clipped by 5 bases and J by 3 bases, with 14 bases between them. The CDR3 has 15 residues. CDR3 amino acids: CAISSGLANYNEQFF. The CDR3 DNA sequence: TGTGCCATCAGTTCTGGACTGGCGAACTACAATGAGCAGTTCTTC.

V is TRBV3-1 (or the pseudogene TRBV3-2) and J is TRBJ2-3, with D uncertain. Trimming removed 1 base from V and 5 bases from J, with 4 bases in between. This CDR3 region has 12 residues. Germline lookup yields CDR1 LGHDT and CDR2 YNNKEL (reference sequence). DNA of the CDR3: TGTGCCAGCAGCCAAGTCCGAGATACGCAGTATTTT. As protein: CASSQVRDTQYF.